Sequencing of this TCR beta chain was carried out in a study of blood T cell repertoires in COVID-19. Overall study context: The United States, Italy and Spain provided the acute and convalescent COVID-19 samples. T cells, B-cell-depleted T cells, or PBMCs provided the cDNA or gDNA that served as material.

This clone was counted a single time. The J segment lost 3 bases and the V segment lost 5 bases, leaving 10 bases of the junction unmatched. The CDR3 sequence is 15 residues long. Germline V gene sequence: CDR1 MNHEY, CDR2 SVGAGI. The authors' processing: Researchers report that nucleated cell counts were estimated from reference gene primer amplification. Assay: immunoSEQ multiplex PCR; the TCRdb copy retains only in-frame clones and omits some. V and J calls and clone size are copied from that table; D and trimming were computed from the DNA. This sample yields 150,000 to 200,000 clones, of which less than 85% are seen a single time; about 3% belongs to the top ten.

This rearrangement joins TRBV6-5 to TRBJ2-7, with 7 bases aligning to TRBD1. The clonotype originates from a woman aged 80 or over with acute or convalescent COVID-19. Sequenced input: peripheral blood. The CDR3 region has the DNA TGTGCCAGCAGTAAGACAGGGATTGGTAGCTACGAGCAGTACTTC. Protein product: CASSKTGIGSYEQYF.